Sequencing of this TCR beta chain was carried out in a study of cytomegalovirus exposure and HLA in healthy donors. Points from the study as a whole: Later work showed greater clonal expansion in HLA-associated TCR beta chains than in equally common others. The HLA-A and HLA-B alleles of most subjects were reportedly predicted accurately from TCR beta sequences. In an earlier analysis, about 87% or about 30%: the productive usage of most TCR beta V segments.

In regard to this clone: No antigen is known for it.

This CDR3 has 13 amino acids. V lost 0 bases and J 4 bases, leaving 3 bases between the germline ends. Germline CDR1 LNHNV, CDR2 YYDKDF (reference sequence). The PCR was carried out with 60 Vbeta primers and 13 Jbeta primers. The data were produced by immunoSEQ multiplex PCR, yet TCRdb's version contains in-frame clones alone and is incomplete. The sample consists of around 110,000 clones, over 60% of them appearing once. This receptor was obtained from a man between 25 and 39 years old in good health and CMV-seropositive. The material sequenced was PBMCs. The V gene is TRBV15, the J gene TRBJ1-4; the D is unclear. The CDR3 coding sequence is TGTGCCACCAGCAGAGACAGTAATGAAAAACTGTTTTTT. Translating it yields CATSRDSNEKLFF.